Given below is one T cell receptor (beta chain) in context. No antigen is known for it. This CDR3 comprises 14 residues. Germline V gene sequence: CDR1 MRHNA, CDR2 SNTAGT. V lost 7 bases and J 0 bases, leaving 9 bases between the germline ends. Sequenced by immunoSEQ multiplex PCR; TCRdb stores in-frame clones only, minus some. This table holds about 58,000 clones, 80% to 90% found once. This sample was included in a study of OX40 agonist ivuxolimab in advanced cancers. Broader study findings: There was clonal expansion of CD4+ and CD8+ blood T cells by week 6 at 0.1 to 3.0 mg/kg.

The sequences come from CD4+ or CD8+ T cells sorted from blood, collected in a trial of the OX40 agonist ivuxolimab. The TCR sequence derives from an adult with an advanced solid tumor such as melanoma, head and neck, liver or kidney cancer. The rearrangement uses TRBV6-4 and TRBJ2-2, with D unresolved. Written as DNA, the CDR3 is TGTGCCAGCAAGCGCGGACCGAACACCGGGGAGCTGTTTTTT. It is translated as CASKRGPNTGELFF.